Listed here are 9 T cell receptor beta chains from one sample, sequenced in a study of blood T cell repertoires in COVID-19. Only in-frame clones appear in the TCRdb table, and some are missing; sequencing was by immunoSEQ multiplex PCR. The repertoire includes around 500,000 clones, 85% to 90% of them detected once, and approximately 1.8% sits in the top ten. Sequencing was performed on PBMCs or T cells enriched from blood (not recorded which). These receptor sequences come from a woman aged 35 to 49 who had recovered from COVID-19.

The chain recombines TRBV7-9 with TRBJ1-3; D is unclear. The length of the CDR3 is 11 residues. V dropped 4 bases and J dropped 11 bases, with 9 bases sitting between them. The germline V gene has CDR1 SEHNR and CDR2 FQNEAQ (reference sequence). The CDR3 nucleotides are TGTGCCAGCAGCTCCGGGTGGGCCATATATTTT. Translated, it gives CASSSGWAIYF.

The V gene is TRBV6-5, the J gene TRBJ1-2; the D is unclear. Germline CDR1 MNHEY, CDR2 SVGAGI. The CDR3 extends over 14 amino acids. V lost 2 bases to trimming and J lost 2 bases, with 9 bases between them. The CDR3 region is CASSYNFVNYGYTF. In nucleotides, the CDR3 is TGTGCCAGCAGTTACAATTTCGTCAACTATGGCTACACCTTC.

The chain recombines TRBV24-1 with TRBJ1-1; 7 bases line up with TRBD1. The CDR3 runs to 12 residues. Germline-derived CDR1 and CDR2 are KGHDR and SFDVKD. V dropped 3 bases and J dropped 11; count of bases not matched to a gene: 5. The CDR3 bases are TGTGCCACCAGTGATCCCGGGACAGCGGCTTTCTTT. Protein: CATSDPGTAAFF.

The chain recombines TRBV12-3 or TRBV12-4 with TRBJ1-4, with D possibly matching TRBD1 (5 bases). Trimming removed 6 bases at V and 2 bases at J, with 7 bases between. The CDR3 loop spans 13 amino acids. The CDR3 coding sequence is TGTGCCAGCAGGGGGCTGACTAATGAAAAACTGTTTTTT. Amino acid sequence: CASRGLTNEKLFF.

The chain is built from TRBV29-1 and TRBJ2-5; 9 bases map to TRBD1. This CDR3 comprises 16 residues. Losses at the gene ends were 4 bases for V and 1 base for J; bases not matched to a gene: 10. CDR1 and CDR2 from the germline V gene are SQVTM and ANQGSEA. CDR3 sequence (DNA): TGCAGCGTTGTTATCTGGGACAGGGCCTTCCAAGAGACCCAGTACTTC. This codes for CSVVIWDRAFQETQYF.

The J gene is TRBJ2-3, the V gene TRBV11-3; 8 nucleotides match TRBD1. Germline V lookup: CDR1 SGHNT, CDR2 YENEEA. The CDR3 runs 14 residues. With 4 bases clipped from V and 4 bases from J, the junction kept 4 bases outside the gene matches. The CDR3 DNA sequence: TGTGCCAGCAGCTACAGGGGGGCCCCAGATACGCAGTATTTT. Its translation is CASSYRGAPDTQYF.

The V and J genes are TRBV10-3 and TRBJ2-1; 14 nucleotides match TRBD2. Trimming removed 4 bases from V and 5 bases from J; junction bases left unmatched: 22. The CDR3 is made up of 22 amino acids. The V gene's germline CDR1 is ENHRY and CDR2 SYGVKD. In DNA, the CDR3 is TGTGCCATCAGTGGGGCACCGGGACTAGCGGGAGTCGGAGTTGGGTTAGACAATGAGCAGTTCTTC. Protein sequence: CAISGAPGLAGVGVGLDNEQFF.

The chain is built from TRBV11-2 and TRBJ1-1; D perhaps matches TRBD1 (6 bases). Germline V lookup: CDR1 SGHAT, CDR2 FQNNGV. Trimming cost V 1 base and J 11 bases, with 11 bases left between them. This CDR3 spans 12 amino acids. In DNA form, the CDR3 reads TGTGCCAGCAGCTTAGGGGGGCGCGGGGCTTTCTTT. It yields the protein CASSLGGRGAFF.

The chain recombines TRBV7-6 with TRBJ2-5; tentatively, D is TRBD2 (6 bases). The germline V gene encodes CDR1 SGHVS and CDR2 FNYEAQ. This CDR3 is built from 15 residues. The germline V and J ends were trimmed by 2 bases and 2 bases, with 12 bases remaining between them. In DNA form, the CDR3 reads TGTGCCAGCAGCTTAAGCGGTGGGGGGCAAGAGACCCAGTACTTC. Amino acid sequence: CASSLSGGGQETQYF.